Below, 32 T cell receptor beta chains from the same sample are listed, as sequenced in a study of blood T cell repertoires in COVID-19 (dated by TCRdb to the early 2020s). Library construction relied on the immunoSEQ multiplex PCR assay. TCRdb retrieved this table from immuneACCESS and kept in-frame rearrangements only. Not all clones are present; in checked studies, unresolved V genes account for under half, and no reason is known for the remainder. This sample comprises 100,000 to 150,000 clones, about 81% of them detected only once. The ten largest clonotypes hold roughly 17% of the sample. Material for sequencing was peripheral blood. The receptor set was obtained from a woman of 80 years or more with acute or convalescent COVID-19.

This clone has only one observation. V usage is TRBV19 and J usage is TRBJ2-2; tentative D call: TRBD2 (7 bases). The CDR3 spans 14 residues. The V end lost 9 bases, the J end lost 6 bases, and 17 bases lay between the germline ends. Germline V CDR1 and CDR2: LNHDA, SQIVND (reference sequence). For the CDR3, the DNA is TGTGCCAGCGGGGGGCGGGAGAGTCCCGGGGAGCTGTTTTTT. This gives the protein CASGGRESPGELFF.

This clone has a handful of counts. This chain links TRBV6-5 with TRBJ1-1, with D perhaps TRBD1 (5 bases). V gave up 0 bases and J gave up 1 base, with 9 bases separating them. Germline V gene lookup returns CDR1 MNHEY and CDR2 SVGAGI. The CDR3 totals 15 residues. DNA of the CDR3: TGTGCCAGCAGTTACTCGAGACAGACGAACACTGAAGCTTTCTTT. Amino acids: CASSYSRQTNTEAFF.

The rearrangement links TRBV9 to TRBJ1-1; D uncertain. The CDR3 has 12 residues. Looked up from germline, CDR1 is SGDLS and CDR2 is YYNGEE. Trimming took 1 base from V and 7 from J, leaving 8 bases between them. The DNA for the CDR3 is TGTGCCAGCAGCGTAATCCCAGGTGAAGCTTTCTTT. Protein sequence: CASSVIPGEAFF.

The CDR3 loop is CASSSGYGGGMETQYF. As DNA, the CDR3 is TGTGCCAGCAGCTCCGGTTATGGCGGGGGGATGGAGACCCAGTACTTC. V is TRBV5-8 and J is TRBJ2-5; 8 positions match TRBD2. CDR3 size: 16 residues. V was pared by 3 bases and J by 5 bases, with 12 bases of the junction left unmatched. The V gene's germline CDR1 is SGHTS and CDR2 YDEGEE.

V usage is TRBV14 and J usage is TRBJ2-3; possible D gene TRBD2, 6 bases. CDR1 and CDR2 from the germline V gene are SGHDN and FVKESK. Trimming cost V 3 bases and J 1 base, with 14 bases left between them. This CDR3 contains 16 residues. The CDR3 spells CASSHQLGGGTDTQYF. CDR3 DNA sequence: TGTGCCAGCAGCCACCAGCTAGGAGGGGGCACAGATACGCAGTATTTT.

The gene calls are TRBV13 and TRBJ2-7; the match to TRBD1 covers 10 bases. The CDR3 extends over 15 amino acids. Trimming at V came to 5 bases and at J to 0 bases, leaving 4 bases not matched to a gene. The V gene's germline CDR1 is PRHDT and CDR2 FYEKMQ (reference sequence). In DNA form, the CDR3 reads TGTGCCAGCAGCGATGGACAGGGGGACTCCTACGAGCAGTACTTC. This translates into CASSDGQGDSYEQYF.

The chain employs TRBV2 and TRBJ2-1; 9 bases agree with TRBD2. The CDR3 has 18 residues. Per germline, CDR1 SNHLY and CDR2 FYNNEI. The V and J ends lost 4 bases and 4 bases, in that order; junction bases with no gene match: 14. CDR3 region: CASSGGGSSGTRYNEQFF. DNA for the CDR3: TGTGCCAGCAGTGGGGGGGGGTCTAGCGGGACCCGATACAATGAGCAGTTCTTC. The full variable domain, rest sourced from reference TRBV2 and TRBJ2-1, is EPEVTQTPSHQVTQMGQEVILRCVPISNHLYFYWYRQILGQKVEFLVSFYNNEISEKSEIFDDQFSVERPDGSNFTLKIRSTKLEDSAMYFCASSGGGSSGTRYNEQFFGPGTRLTVL.

In its sample, this clone was seen once. The V gene is TRBV6-6, the J gene TRBJ2-1; 15 positions match TRBD2. CDR1 and CDR2 from the germline V gene are MNHNY and SVGAGI (reference sequence). The CDR3 has 16 residues. J lost 10 bases, V lost 4 bases, and 8 bases had no gene match. This CDR3 reads CASSLGLAGGQREQFF. In DNA form, the CDR3 reads TGTGCCAGCAGTTTGGGACTAGCGGGGGGCCAAAGGGAGCAGTTCTTC.

The CDR3 loop reads CASSSPGGPNTGELFF. In DNA, the CDR3 is TGTGCCAGCAGCTCACCGGGAGGGCCTAACACCGGGGAGCTGTTTTTT. V is TRBV5-4 and J is TRBJ2-2; 8 bases align to TRBD2. There are 16 residues in the CDR3. V lost 3 bases, J lost 2 bases, and 6 bases stayed unmatched. In germline, CDR1 is SGHNT, CDR2 YYREEE (reference sequence).

In its sample, this clone was seen a few times. The chain carries TRBV7-8 and TRBJ2-1; 7 nucleotides line up with TRBD1. The germline V gene encodes CDR1 SGHVS and CDR2 FQNEAQ. The CDR3 consists of 14 residues. Unmatched junction bases numbered 8, after V lost 5 bases and J lost 7 bases. The CDR3 DNA sequence: TGTGCCAGCAGCAAGAGTACAGGGGCGAATGAGCAGTTCTTC. Amino acid sequence: CASSKSTGANEQFF.

Only one count was recorded for this clone. The V call is TRBV19, the J call TRBJ1-5; 8 positions agree with TRBD1. CDR3 length equals 15 residues. CDR1 is LNHDA, CDR2 SQIVND, per germline (reference sequence). Trimming removed 5 bases from V and 4 bases from J; junction bases left unmatched: 7. CDR3 bases: TGTGCCAGTAGTTCAGGACAGGGAGGAAATCAGCCCCAGCATTTT. Translated, it gives CASSSGQGGNQPQHF.

The CDR3 DNA sequence: TGCAGCGTTGAGGACAGGCTATCCTACGAGCAGTACTTC. As protein: CSVEDRLSYEQYF. This chain connects TRBV29-1 to TRBJ2-7; 7 bases map to TRBD1. V shed 3 bases and J 1 base; nucleotides not matched to a gene: 3. Germline lookup yields CDR1 SQVTM and CDR2 ANQGSEA. This CDR3 is 13 amino acids long.

Here the CDR3 reads CASKARGGSYNSPLHF. CDR3 nucleotides: TGTGCCAGCAAGGCCCGGGGGGGATCCTATAATTCACCCCTCCACTTT. This sequence joins TRBV9 and TRBJ1-6; a weak D match, TRBD1 (5 bases). In germline, CDR1 is SGDLS, CDR2 YYNGEE. The V and J ends lost 6 bases and 1 base respectively, with 14 bases between them. The CDR3 consists of 16 residues.

This rearrangement joins TRBV4-3 to TRBJ2-3; TRBD2 matches at 9 bases. The CDR3 is made up of 15 amino acids. V was clipped by 4 bases and J by 2 bases; unmatched bases: 4. Germline lookup yields CDR1 LGHNA and CDR2 YSLEER. For the CDR3, the DNA is TGCGCCAGCAGCCCCAGACTAGCGGACACAGATACGCAGTATTTT. This encodes CASSPRLADTDTQYF.

This clone has just a few counts. The V and J genes are TRBV19 and TRBJ2-7; TRBD2 is a possible D gene (5 bases). Trimming removed 4 bases from V and 5 bases from J, with 12 bases in between. This CDR3 has 13 amino acids. Germline V gives CDR1 LNHDA, CDR2 SQIVND (reference sequence). As DNA, the CDR3 is TGTGCCAGTAGTACCGGGAATGACAACGAGCAGTACTTC. Amino acid sequence: CASSTGNDNEQYF.

To note about this clone: At one boundary the junction diverges from the germline segment, which might be a read error. This sequence joins TRBV7-7 and TRBJ2-3; 8 nucleotides align to TRBD2. This CDR3 region has 15 residues. Germline lookup yields CDR1 SSHAT and CDR2 FNYEAQ (reference sequence). The CDR3 DNA follows: TGTGCTAGCAGCTTTCGGGGGGGAAGCACAGATACGCAGTATTTT. It translates to CASSFRGGSTDTQYF.

The gene calls are TRBV6-2 or TRBV6-3 and TRBJ2-5, with D perhaps TRBD1 (7 bases). Germline V lookup: CDR1 MNHEY, CDR2 SVGEGT. This CDR3 region has 17 residues. The germline V and J ends were trimmed by 6 bases and 0 bases, with 20 bases remaining between them. The CDR3 DNA reads TGTGCCAGCAGCCCGACTAGACAGGGAGGTTACCAAGAGACCCAGTACTTC. It codes for CASSPTRQGGYQETQYF.

Concerning this clone: The junction does not match germline at one end; this may be a read error. The chain combines TRBV12-3 or TRBV12-4 with TRBJ2-2; D may be TRBD1 (6 bases). The CDR3 runs to 11 residues. The CDR3 is CASSRSRGQVF. The CDR3 DNA reads TGTGCCAGCAGTCGCTCCAGGGGTCAGGTTTTT.

The chain carries TRBV19 and TRBJ2-7, with a weak D call TRBD2 (6 bases). V was trimmed by 3 bases and J by 0 bases, leaving 15 bases between them. Germline CDR1 LNHDA, CDR2 SQIVND (reference sequence). The CDR3 covers 16 residues. CDR3 DNA: TGTGCCAGTAGTATTTCTTATGGGGGGATCTCCTACGAGCAGTACTTC. Protein product: CASSISYGGISYEQYF.

This chain uses TRBV6-5 with TRBJ1-2, with a possible D match to TRBD1 (6 bases). CDR3 length equals 13 residues. The V end lost 4 bases, the J end lost 8 bases, and 14 bases lay between the germline ends. Germline V gene sequence: CDR1 MNHEY, CDR2 SVGAGI. CDR3 sequence: CASSLGASEGYTF. The CDR3 DNA is TGTGCCAGCAGTTTGGGGGCATCTGAGGGCTACACCTTC.

This clone was found a few times. The chain links TRBV6-5 to TRBJ1-2, with D possibly matching TRBD1 (6 bases). This CDR3 spans 14 amino acids. V was cut by 5 bases and J by 2 bases, with 12 bases left in between. Germline values: CDR1 MNHEY, CDR2 SVGAGI. Here the CDR3 DNA reads TGTGCCAGCAGTCGGACAGCCAAGAACTATGGCTACACCTTC. Translated: CASSRTAKNYGYTF.

V and J are TRBV30 and TRBJ2-6; D is perhaps TRBD2 (5 bases). The CDR3 extends over 14 amino acids. Germline V lookup: CDR1 GTSNPN, CDR2 SVGIG (reference sequence). Trimming cost V 2 bases and J 0 bases, with 5 bases left between them. In DNA form, the CDR3 reads TGTGCCTGGAGTCGGGACTCTGGGGCCAACGTCCTGACTTTC. Protein sequence: CAWSRDSGANVLTF.

The chain combines TRBV20-1 with TRBJ1-4, with D maybe TRBD1 (6 bases). V lost 6 bases and J lost 8, with 10 bases in between. This CDR3 spans 11 amino acids. The germline CDR1 and CDR2 sequences are DFQATT and SNEGSKA (reference sequence). CDR3 DNA: TGCAGTGCAAGGGGGTGGGAAAAACTGTTTTTT. This gives the protein CSARGWEKLFF.

The rearrangement joins TRBV5-1 to TRBJ2-2; 7 bases fit TRBD2. J was trimmed by 5 bases and V by 0 bases; bases with no gene match: 7. CDR1 and CDR2 (germline): SGHRS, YFSETQ. The CDR3 runs to 16 residues. The CDR3 reads CASSLVAGEGTGELFF. For the CDR3, the DNA is TGCGCCAGCAGCTTGGTTGCGGGAGAAGGGACCGGGGAGCTGTTTTTT.

The CDR3 spells CASSVDSSGVSEQYF. CDR3 sequence (DNA): TGTGCCAGCAGCGTAGACTCTAGCGGTGTTAGCGAGCAGTACTTC. The genes are TRBV9 and TRBJ2-7, with 7 bases aligning to TRBD2. CDR1 is SGDLS, CDR2 YYNGEE, per germline. Trimming at V came to 0 bases and at J to 6 bases, leaving 9 bases not matched to a gene. The CDR3 consists of 15 residues.

This chain joins TRBV15 and TRBJ2-1, with D possibly matching TRBD2 (5 bases). Germline lookup yields CDR1 LNHNV and CDR2 YYDKDF (reference sequence). Trimming stripped 0 bases from V and 9 bases from J, with 6 bases between. The CDR3 length is 12 residues. The CDR3 region is CATSRDGSEQFF. For the CDR3, the DNA is TGTGCCACCAGCAGAGATGGGAGTGAGCAGTTCTTC.

CDR3 DNA sequence: TGTGCCAGCAGCCCCGGGACAGTCTACGAGCAGTACTTC. Translation gives CASSPGTVYEQYF. The chain combines TRBV5-4 with TRBJ2-7, with 7 positions matching TRBD1. CDR1 is SGHNT, CDR2 YYREEE, per germline (reference sequence). The ends lost 4 bases at V and 3 bases at J; junction bases unmatched: 4. The CDR3 spans 13 residues.

This clone was found once. The chain employs TRBV10-3 and TRBJ1-5; perhaps TRBD1 as D (6 bases). The CDR3 sequence is 15 residues long. Germline CDR1 is ENHRY and CDR2 is SYGVKD. Trimming took off 0 bases at V and 1 base at J, with 7 bases between the two ends. The CDR3: CAISESGQSNQPQHF. As DNA, the CDR3 is TGTGCCATCAGTGAGTCTGGACAGAGCAATCAGCCCCAGCATTTT.

The chain uses TRBV27 and TRBJ2-4; TRBD2 matches 7 bases. Germline CDR1 reads MNHEY; CDR2 reads SMNVEV (reference sequence). The CDR3 sequence is 15 residues long. The J segment lost 8 bases and the V segment lost 6 bases, leaving 13 bases of the junction unmatched. The CDR3 DNA is TGTGCCAGCAGCCGAGGTCTAGGCGGGAGTTACATTCAGTACTTC. This sequence encodes CASSRGLGGSYIQYF.

The chain recombines TRBV27 with TRBJ2-7; TRBD1 matches at 7 bases. Trimming took 6 bases from V and 2 from J; bases not matched to a gene: 13. This CDR3 is built from 16 residues. Germline CDR1 MNHEY, CDR2 SMNVEV (reference sequence). The CDR3 DNA sequence: TGTGCCAGCAGCCCGCGGCCATCGGGACAGACCTACGAGCAGTACTTC. As protein: CASSPRPSGQTYEQYF.

V gene TRBV11-2 combines with J gene TRBJ2-7; TRBD1 matches at 8 bases. CDR1 and CDR2 from the germline V gene are SGHAT and FQNNGV. V lost 5 bases and J lost 3; bases outside the gene matches: 6. This CDR3 region has 14 residues. CDR3 coding DNA: TGTGCCAGCAGCAAAGGGGGACAGGTCTACGAGCAGTACTTC. As protein: CASSKGGQVYEQYF.

This clone was observed once. This chain connects TRBV30 to TRBJ2-5; no clear D gene. There are 11 residues in the CDR3. Germline lookup yields CDR1 GTSNPN and CDR2 SVGIG (reference sequence). The V end lost 6 bases, the J end lost 13 bases, and 18 bases lay between the germline ends. In DNA, the CDR3 is TGTGCCTGCGGACCGCCCGGGTTTAGGTACTTC. Translation: CACGPPGFRYF.